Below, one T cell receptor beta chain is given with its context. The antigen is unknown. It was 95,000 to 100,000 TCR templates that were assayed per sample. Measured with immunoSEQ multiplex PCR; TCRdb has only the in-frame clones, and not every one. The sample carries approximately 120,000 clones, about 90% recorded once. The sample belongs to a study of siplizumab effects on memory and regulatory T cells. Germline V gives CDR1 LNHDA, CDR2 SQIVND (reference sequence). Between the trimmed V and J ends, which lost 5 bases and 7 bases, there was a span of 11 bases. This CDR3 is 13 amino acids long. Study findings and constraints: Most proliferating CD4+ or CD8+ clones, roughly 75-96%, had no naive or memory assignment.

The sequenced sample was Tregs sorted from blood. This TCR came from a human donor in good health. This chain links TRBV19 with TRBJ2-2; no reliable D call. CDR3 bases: TGTGCCAGTAGTGCAAGCCGTAACGGGGAGCTGTTTTTT. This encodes CASSASRNGELFF.